These 27 T cell receptor beta chains originate from one sample sequenced in a study of blood T cell repertoires in COVID-19. The data were produced by immunoSEQ multiplex PCR, yet TCRdb's version contains in-frame clones alone and is incomplete. Among approximately 100,000 clones listed, 87% were seen once. Sequenced material: peripheral blood. Receptor source: a man aged 45-65 years with acute or convalescent COVID-19.

This clone was observed a single time. The chain joins TRBV5-1 to TRBJ2-3; D is possibly TRBD2 (6 bases). The ends were cut back, 4 bases at V and 6 bases at J, with 15 bases in the middle. There are 14 residues in the CDR3. Germline V gene sequence: CDR1 SGHRS, CDR2 YFSETQ. DNA of the CDR3: TGCGCCAGCAGCCTGCGGGGTCCCTGGGATACGCAGTATTTT. Translating gives CASSLRGPWDTQYF.

The chain couples TRBV5-4 to TRBJ2-7; the D gene is possibly TRBD2 (6 bases). This CDR3 is built from 14 residues. Trimming took off 2 bases at V and 4 bases at J, with 13 bases between the two ends. Germline V gene lookup returns CDR1 SGHNT and CDR2 YYREEE (reference sequence). The CDR3 loop is CASSFQGGEYEQYF. CDR3 nucleotide sequence: TGTGCCAGCAGCTTTCAGGGAGGCGAGTACGAGCAGTACTTC.

The V gene is TRBV5-1, the J gene TRBJ1-1; TRBD1 agrees at 7 bases. Trimming cost V 4 bases and J 5 bases; bases outside gene matches: 11. Germline V gives CDR1 SGHRS, CDR2 YFSETQ. CDR3 length: 15 residues. The CDR3: CASSPASRGRTEAFF. CDR3 DNA: TGCGCCAGCAGCCCCGCTTCAAGGGGGCGTACTGAAGCTTTCTTT.

This rearrangement joins TRBV28 to TRBJ1-5; a weak D match, TRBD1 (5 bases). Trimming removed 7 bases at V and 3 bases at J, with 10 bases between. Germline loops: CDR1 MDHEN, CDR2 SYDVKM. CDR3 size: 13 residues. For the CDR3, the DNA is TGTGCCAGCAAACAGGTCCTCAATCAGCCCCAGCATTTT. Its translation: CASKQVLNQPQHF.

This clone has just one count. V usage is TRBV6-1 and J usage is TRBJ2-1, with a weak D call TRBD2 (6 bases). The V end was cut by 0 bases, the J end by 12 bases, with 18 bases between. Germline lookup yields CDR1 MNHNS and CDR2 SASEGT. CDR3 length: 15 residues. The CDR3 coding sequence is TGTGCCAGCAGTGAAGCCCCCGGCGCGGGGTACGGGCAGTTCTTC. Translated, it gives CASSEAPGAGYGQFF.

The V and J genes are TRBV5-1 and TRBJ2-6; no firm D call. Looked up from germline, CDR1 is SGHRS and CDR2 is YFSETQ. The length of the CDR3 is 14 residues. Trimming took off 9 bases at V and 0 bases at J, with 10 bases between the two ends. The CDR3 region is CATREVSGANVLTF. DNA for the CDR3: TGCGCCACTCGTGAGGTCTCTGGGGCCAACGTCCTGACTTTC. The full variable domain, in which reference TRBV5-1 and TRBJ2-6 provide the parts outside the CDR3, is KAGVTQTPRYLIKTRGQQVTLSCSPISGHRSVSWYQQTPGQGLQFLFEYFSETQRNKGNFPGRFSGRQFSNSRSEMNVSTLELGDSALYLCATREVSGANVLTFGAGSRLTVL.

The J gene is TRBJ2-1, the V gene TRBV30; TRBD2 matches 7 bases. J gave up 0 bases and V 3 bases, and 2 bases lay outside the gene matches. There are 14 residues in the CDR3. Germline CDR1 reads GTSNPN; CDR2 reads SVGIG (reference sequence). CDR3 amino acids: CAWRLASSYNEQFF. The CDR3 region has the DNA TGTGCCTGGAGACTAGCGAGCTCCTACAATGAGCAGTTCTTC.

The chain joins TRBV19 to TRBJ1-3; 7 bases agree with TRBD1. The CDR3 is 15 amino acids. CDR1 is LNHDA, CDR2 SQIVND, per germline (reference sequence). V lost 7 bases to trimming and J lost 3 bases; unmatched junction nucleotides: 9. The CDR3 reads CASTPQDRVGNTIYF. The CDR3 DNA follows: TGTGCCAGTACCCCTCAAGACAGGGTTGGAAACACCATATATTTT.

The chain uses TRBV9 and TRBJ1-4; TRBD1 might be the D (6 bases). The CDR3 is 14 residues long. Germline-derived CDR1 and CDR2 are SGDLS and YYNGEE. Between the trimmed V and J ends, which lost 6 bases and 0 bases, there was a span of 9 bases. The CDR3 nucleotides are TGTGCCAGCAACACAGGGACAACTAATGAAAAACTGTTTTTT. Its protein product is CASNTGTTNEKLFF.

V is TRBV28 and J is TRBJ1-2; 11 positions match TRBD1. The CDR3 has 15 residues. Germline V gives CDR1 MDHEN, CDR2 SYDVKM. The trim removed 3 bases at V and 3 bases at J, leaving 3 bases unmatched. CDR3 amino acids: CASSLGTGGDYGYTF. CDR3 in DNA: TGTGCCAGCAGTTTGGGGACAGGGGGAGACTATGGCTACACCTTC.

V and J are TRBV9 and TRBJ1-1; 9 bases align to TRBD1. There are 13 residues in the CDR3. J lost 5 bases, V lost 3 bases, and 2 bases had no gene match. Germline V lookup: CDR1 SGDLS, CDR2 YYNGEE. CDR3 coding DNA: TGTGCCAGCAGCGAGGGACAGGGTACTGAAGCTTTCTTT. Encoded protein: CASSEGQGTEAFF.

The chain uses TRBV3-1 (or the pseudogene TRBV3-2) and TRBJ1-3; D uncertain. This CDR3 spans 14 amino acids. Germline V gene sequence: CDR1 LGHDT, CDR2 YNNKEL (reference sequence). Trimming cost V 7 bases and J 1 base, with 11 bases left between them. DNA of the CDR3: TGTGCCAGCATGCATCGGGGATCTGGAAACACCATATATTTT. Translated: CASMHRGSGNTIYF.

This chain joins TRBV4-1 and TRBJ2-7; the match to TRBD2 covers 13 bases. Germline V gene lookup returns CDR1 MGHRA and CDR2 YSYEKL. The J segment lost 3 bases and the V segment lost 0 bases, leaving 11 bases of the junction unmatched. CDR3 length: 19 amino acids. The CDR3 sequence is CASSQEGGGLAGVNYEQYF. The CDR3 DNA is TGCGCCAGCAGCCAAGAAGGCGGCGGACTAGCGGGAGTTAACTACGAGCAGTACTTC.

This clone has only one observation. This chain joins TRBV24-1 and TRBJ2-1; 7 bases fit TRBD2. V lost 7 bases, J lost 5 bases, and 10 bases stayed unmatched. This CDR3 comprises 15 residues. Germline assignment: CDR1 KGHDR and CDR2 SFDVKD. The CDR3 protein is CATRGGEGPHNEQFF. The CDR3 DNA reads as TGTGCCACCAGGGGCGGGGAGGGCCCCCACAATGAGCAGTTCTTC.

This rearrangement joins TRBV18 to TRBJ1-6, with 10 bases lining up with TRBD1. Trimming took 6 bases from V and 7 from J; bases not matched to a gene: 6. CDR3 length: 15 residues. Germline V lookup: CDR1 KGHSH, CDR2 LQKENI. The CDR3 loop is CASSSDRGRNSPLHF. The CDR3 coding sequence is TGTGCCAGCTCTTCGGACAGGGGGAGAAATTCACCCCTCCACTTT.

The rearrangement links TRBV6-4 to TRBJ1-6; TRBD1 aligns across 7 bases. CDR1 MRHNA and CDR2 SNTAGT come from the germline V gene. The CDR3 has 15 amino acids. The V segment lost 3 bases and the J segment 5 bases; nucleotides outside the gene matches: 4. The chain's CDR3 is CASSETGTNNSPLHF. The DNA for the CDR3 is TGTGCCAGCAGTGAGACAGGGACCAATAATTCACCCCTCCACTTT.

V and J are TRBV5-1 and TRBJ2-3, with TRBD1 matching 9 bases. The CDR3 is 17 residues long. Per the germline V gene, CDR1 is SGHRS and CDR2 is YFSETQ. Losses at the gene ends were 4 bases for V and 2 bases for J; bases not matched to a gene: 11. The CDR3 region is CASSVPQGALVTDTQYF. The CDR3 DNA follows: TGCGCCAGCAGCGTGCCACAGGGGGCGCTCGTCACAGATACGCAGTATTTT.

The DNA of the CDR3 is TGTGCCAGCAGTTTTACAGGTTCCTACGAGCAGTACTTC. As protein: CASSFTGSYEQYF. This chain connects TRBV7-8 to TRBJ2-7, with D perhaps TRBD1 (5 bases). CDR1 and CDR2 (germline): SGHVS, FQNEAQ. Trimming stripped 6 bases from V and 1 base from J, with 10 bases between. This CDR3 spans 13 amino acids.

This chain joins TRBV10-1 and TRBJ2-3; TRBD2 agrees at 7 bases. V lost 2 bases to trimming and J lost 1 base; unmatched junction nucleotides: 3. The CDR3 totals 15 residues. Germline V gives CDR1 WNHNN, CDR2 SYGVQD (reference sequence). The CDR3 reads CASSEAGDGTDTQYF. CDR3 nucleotides: TGCGCCAGCAGTGAGGCGGGAGATGGCACAGATACGCAGTATTTT.

This sequence joins TRBV16 and TRBJ2-3, with 10 bases matching TRBD2. V gave up 6 bases and J gave up 6 bases; unmatched junction bases: 6. The CDR3 has 14 residues. Germline V gene lookup returns CDR1 KGHSY and CDR2 FQNENV. DNA of the CDR3: TGTGCCAGCAGACCTAGCGGGAGTGGGGATACGCAGTATTTT. This gives the protein CASRPSGSGDTQYF.

V gene TRBV28 combines with J gene TRBJ2-7; D not resolved. The CDR3 runs to 14 residues. The germline V gene encodes CDR1 MDHEN and CDR2 SYDVKM. Trimming stripped 6 bases from V and 2 bases from J, with 14 bases between. This chain's CDR3 is CASSPLMGPYEQYF. CDR3 in DNA: TGTGCCAGCAGCCCCCTAATGGGCCCCTACGAGCAGTACTTC.

This clone was observed a single time. The V call is TRBV5-6, the J call TRBJ2-2; the D gene is possibly TRBD1 (6 bases). CDR3 length equals 15 residues. Trimming took 4 bases from V and 4 from J, leaving 14 bases between them. CDR1 is SGHDT, CDR2 YYEEEE, per germline. For the CDR3, the DNA is TGTGCCAGCAGCGCAGGGGCCGCTCGCACCGGGGAGCTGTTTTTT. It translates to CASSAGAARTGELFF.

This clone has at least ten counts. The chain links TRBV5-6 to TRBJ2-5; 7 bases align to TRBD1. The ends lost 4 bases at V and 6 bases at J; junction bases unmatched: 6. The length of the CDR3 is 13 residues. CDR1 SGHDT and CDR2 YYEEEE come from the germline V gene. The CDR3 nucleotides read TGTGCCAGCAGCCCGGACAGGAGGAAGACCCAGTACTTC. The encoded protein is CASSPDRRKTQYF.

The chain carries TRBV4-1 and TRBJ2-3; 10 bases map to TRBD2. The trim removed 1 base at V and 8 bases at J, leaving 12 bases unmatched. CDR3 length: 17 residues. Germline loops: CDR1 MGHRA, CDR2 YSYEKL. DNA for the CDR3: TGCGCCAGCAGCCAAGGTCTAGCGGGAGTTGAAGCTAGTACGCAGTATTTT. It translates to CASSQGLAGVEASTQYF.

The chain uses TRBV28 and TRBJ2-1, with TRBD2 identical over 9 bases. Looked up from germline, CDR1 is MDHEN and CDR2 is SYDVKM. The CDR3 is made up of 21 amino acids. V lost 4 bases to trimming and J lost 0 bases; unmatched junction nucleotides: 19. CDR3 sequence: CASSYSLLREGLINSYNEQFF. The CDR3 bases are TGTGCCAGCAGTTACTCCCTTTTGCGGGAGGGCTTAATCAACTCCTACAATGAGCAGTTCTTC.

The genes are TRBV5-1 and TRBJ1-4; 7 positions match TRBD1. CDR1 and CDR2 (germline): SGHRS, YFSETQ. The CDR3 runs to 17 residues. The trim removed 0 bases at V and 7 bases at J, leaving 12 bases unmatched. CDR3 nucleotide sequence: TGCGCCAGCAGCTTGGGACAGGGCGGATATCGAAGTGAAAAACTGTTTTTT. It specifies CASSLGQGGYRSEKLFF.

The chain combines TRBV7-9 with TRBJ2-7; tentative D call: TRBD1 (6 bases). CDR1 SEHNR and CDR2 FQNEAQ come from the germline V gene (reference sequence). The CDR3 runs to 14 residues. V was pared by 3 bases and J by 6 bases, with 15 bases between. CDR3 region: CASSLSADSPEQYF. CDR3 bases: TGTGCCAGCAGCTTGAGTGCGGACAGCCCCGAGCAGTACTTC.